These 30 T cell receptor beta chains originate from one sample sequenced in a study of blood T cell repertoires in COVID-19. Assay: immunoSEQ multiplex PCR; the TCRdb copy retains only in-frame clones and omits some. The sample has about 190,000 clones, around four fifths seen once; the top ten hold approximately 5.4%. The specimen was peripheral blood. These receptors all come from a woman in her twenties or thirties with acute or convalescent COVID-19.

This chain joins TRBV11-2 and TRBJ2-1, with 7 bases fitting TRBD1. The CDR3 contains 15 residues. Trimming cost V 5 bases and J 8 bases; bases outside gene matches: 12. Germline lookup yields CDR1 SGHAT and CDR2 FQNNGV. In DNA form, the CDR3 reads TGTGCCAGCAGCAACCGGGACAGCTTGATTTATGAGCAGTTCTTC. Its translation: CASSNRDSLIYEQFF. Drawing the rest from reference TRBV11-2 and TRBJ2-1, the complete variable domain is EAGVAQSPRYKIIEKRQSVAFWCNPISGHATLYWYQQILGQGPKLLIQFQNNGVVDDSQLPKDRFSAERLKGVDSTLKIQPAKLEDSAVYLCASSNRDSLIYEQFFGPGTRLTVL.

V and J are TRBV29-1 and TRBJ2-7, with D perhaps matching TRBD2 (5 bases). Trimming pared 7 bases from V and 7 bases from J, leaving 20 bases between. Germline CDR1 is SQVTM and CDR2 is ANQGSEA. The CDR3 spans 13 residues. CDR3 in DNA: TGCAGCGCCGCACCCCTAGCTTCCGGAGAGCAGTACTTC. Translating it yields CSAAPLASGEQYF.

This chain connects TRBV7-9 to TRBJ2-3, with 14 bases aligning to TRBD2. Per germline, CDR1 SEHNR and CDR2 FQNEAQ (reference sequence). The J segment lost 4 bases and the V segment lost 1 base, leaving 7 bases of the junction unmatched. The CDR3 loop spans 18 amino acids. CDR3 DNA: TGTGCCAGCAGCTTAGATCGACTAGCGGGGGGGCCCGCAGATACGCAGTATTTT. This encodes CASSLDRLAGGPADTQYF.

The chain couples TRBV9 to TRBJ1-1; tentative D call: TRBD1 (6 bases). The CDR3 loop spans 15 amino acids. V shed 0 bases and J shed 0 bases, with 9 bases lying between them. Germline assignment: CDR1 SGDLS and CDR2 YYNGEE. Here the CDR3 reads CASSVEGGLNTEAFF. DNA of the CDR3: TGTGCCAGCAGCGTAGAAGGGGGATTGAACACTGAAGCTTTCTTT.

The J gene is TRBJ1-1, the V gene TRBV5-4; D ambiguous. CDR1 and CDR2 (germline): SGHNT, YYREEE (reference sequence). This CDR3 is 13 amino acids long. Trimming removed 0 bases at V and 6 bases at J, with 9 bases between. In DNA form, the CDR3 reads TGTGCCAGCAGCTTGGATAGTAGCGCTGAAGCTTTCTTT. Amino acids: CASSLDSSAEAFF.

The chain combines TRBV30 with TRBJ2-7, with D tentatively TRBD2 (6 bases). CDR1 is GTSNPN, CDR2 SVGIG, per germline (reference sequence). The CDR3 is 12 amino acids. V was clipped by 4 bases and J by 0 bases, with 7 bases between them. The CDR3, as DNA: TGTGCCTGGACGACTAGCTCCTACGAGCAGTACTTC. Amino acid sequence: CAWTTSSYEQYF.

The CDR3 region has the DNA TGTGCCAGCAGTTACGAGGGAACCTACAATGAGCAGTTCTTC. It is translated as CASSYEGTYNEQFF. The chain combines TRBV6-5 with TRBJ2-1; D may be TRBD2 (5 bases). V was pared by 2 bases and J by 2 bases, with 7 bases between. The CDR3 has 14 amino acids. From germline, CDR1 is MNHEY and CDR2 SVGAGI.

This clone was detected only once. CDR3 nucleotides: TGTGCCAGCAGCCCCCGCCGAGACGAGCAGTACTTC. Translation gives CASSPRRDEQYF. The V and J genes are TRBV7-9 and TRBJ2-7; D unclear. The CDR3 consists of 12 residues. Germline CDR1 reads SEHNR; CDR2 reads FQNEAQ (reference sequence). The V end lost 5 bases, the J end lost 5 bases, and 10 bases lay between the germline ends. Looking up the rest from reference TRBV7-9 and TRBJ2-7 gives the full variable domain: DTGVSQNPRHKITKRGQNVTFRCDPISEHNRLYWYRQTLGQGPEFLTYFQNEAQLEKSRLLSDRFSAERPKGSFSTLEIQRTEQGDSAMYLCASSPRRDEQYFGPGTRLTVT.

V and J are TRBV7-9 and TRBJ2-1; D is ambiguous. V was cut by 4 bases and J by 3 bases, with 19 bases left in between. Looked up from germline, CDR1 is SEHNR and CDR2 is FQNEAQ (reference sequence). The CDR3 runs 17 residues. The chain's CDR3 is CASSSPLFGGVYNEQFF. The DNA for the CDR3 is TGTGCCAGCAGCTCACCATTGTTTGGCGGCGTCTACAATGAGCAGTTCTTC. The full variable domain, in which reference TRBV7-9 and TRBJ2-1 provide the parts outside the CDR3, is DTGVSQNPRHKITKRGQNVTFRCDPISEHNRLYWYRQTLGQGPEFLTYFQNEAQLEKSRLLSDRFSAERPKGSFSTLEIQRTEQGDSAMYLCASSSPLFGGVYNEQFFGPGTRLTVL.

V and J are TRBV5-1 and TRBJ1-3; D remains ambiguous. Germline V gene sequence: CDR1 SGHRS, CDR2 YFSETQ. The CDR3 is 13 amino acids. V was cut by 5 bases and J by 0 bases, with 6 bases left in between. Here the CDR3 reads CASRKLSGNTIYF. CDR3 nucleotide sequence: TGCGCCAGCAGGAAACTCTCTGGAAACACCATATATTTT.

On this clone itself: One end of the junction does not line up with germline, which may come from a read error. The CDR3 reads CANSQWFMGHEQYF. The CDR3 nucleotides read TGCGCCAACAGCCAATGGTTTATGGGGCACGAGCAGTACTTC. The chain is built from TRBV4-3 and TRBJ2-7, with a weak D call TRBD1 (5 bases). The germline V gene encodes CDR1 LGHNA and CDR2 YSLEER. CDR3 length: 14 residues.

The V and J genes are TRBV30 and TRBJ2-3; 10 bases map to TRBD2. Looked up from germline, CDR1 is GTSNPN and CDR2 is SVGIG (reference sequence). Trimming took 3 bases from V and 2 from J; bases not matched to a gene: 5. CDR3 length equals 15 residues. CDR3 protein: CAWRELAGTTDTQYF. The CDR3 coding sequence is TGTGCCTGGAGAGAACTAGCGGGGACCACAGATACGCAGTATTTT.

Details on this clone: Germline and junction disagree at one end, which may indicate a read error. The chain recombines TRBV7-7 with TRBJ2-2; perhaps TRBD2 as D (5 bases). CDR3 size: 15 residues. Germline V gene sequence: CDR1 SSHAT, CDR2 FNYEAQ (reference sequence). CDR3 DNA sequence: TGTGCTAGCAGCTTAGACGCCGGGGACACCGGGGAGCTGTTTTTT. It encodes CASSLDAGDTGELFF.

V is TRBV7-2 and J is TRBJ1-1, with TRBD1 identical over 7 bases. The CDR3 consists of 14 residues. Unmatched junction bases numbered 6, after V lost 5 bases and J lost 3 bases. Germline CDR1 SGHTA, CDR2 FQGNSA. CDR3 amino acids: CASSPRTGDTEAFF. CDR3 DNA sequence: TGTGCCAGCAGCCCCCGTACAGGGGACACTGAAGCTTTCTTT.

V gene TRBV7-2 combines with J gene TRBJ2-7; 7 bases line up with TRBD1. After removal of 1 base from V and 8 bases from J, the junction contained 5 bases not matched to a gene. The germline gives CDR1 SGHTA, CDR2 FQGNSA. This CDR3 has 13 amino acids. The CDR3 is CASSLVTGAKQYF. CDR3 DNA sequence: TGTGCCAGCAGCTTAGTAACAGGGGCCAAGCAGTACTTC.

This clone was picked up a small number of times. The gene calls are TRBV10-3 and TRBJ2-1; 11 nucleotides align to TRBD1. The CDR3 spans 14 residues. Germline V CDR1 and CDR2: ENHRY, SYGVKD. V shed 6 bases, J shed 9 bases, and the junction held 7 bases outside the gene matches. CDR3 protein: CAISRTGGDPEQFF. For the CDR3, the DNA is TGTGCCATCAGCCGGACAGGGGGCGATCCTGAGCAGTTCTTC.

The genes are TRBV5-6 and TRBJ1-6; D is unresolved. The ends were cut back, 3 bases at V and 5 bases at J, with 12 bases in the middle. Germline CDR1 SGHDT, CDR2 YYEEEE. The CDR3 totals 15 residues. DNA for the CDR3: TGTGCCAGCAGCTCCCCCGGCGGGGATAATTCACCCCTCCACTTT. Residues: CASSSPGGDNSPLHF.

V and J are TRBV7-2 and TRBJ2-3; 13 bases align to TRBD2. The germline V gene has CDR1 SGHTA and CDR2 FQGNSA. V lost 6 bases, J lost 4 bases, and 7 bases stayed unmatched. This CDR3 is built from 16 residues. CDR3 sequence reads: CASSSGLAGYADTQYF. The CDR3 nucleotides read TGTGCCAGCAGTTCGGGACTAGCGGGATATGCAGATACGCAGTATTTT.

The chain has TRBV6-5 and TRBJ1-5, with 10 nucleotides matching TRBD1. V lost 6 bases and J lost 4; bases outside the gene matches: 6. Germline CDR1 reads MNHEY; CDR2 reads SVGAGI. The CDR3 has 15 residues. CDR3 sequence (DNA): TGTGCCAGCAGGGGGGACAGGGGCTCTAATCAGCCCCAGCATTTT. Protein sequence: CASRGDRGSNQPQHF.

The chain carries TRBV2 and TRBJ1-5; perhaps TRBD1 as D (6 bases). The germline V gene has CDR1 SNHLY and CDR2 FYNNEI. CDR3 length equals 14 residues. The V end was cut by 4 bases, the J end by 2 bases, with 9 bases between. The CDR3 DNA reads as TGTGCCAGCAGTGTCAGGGGAGGCAATCAGCCCCAGCATTTT. It yields the protein CASSVRGGNQPQHF.

A single count supports this clone. The chain carries TRBV29-1 and TRBJ2-5; 7 bases fit TRBD1. Trimming at V came to 5 bases and at J to 4 bases, leaving 13 bases not matched to a gene. CDR1 and CDR2 from the germline V gene are SQVTM and ANQGSEA. This CDR3 has 15 amino acids. The CDR3 DNA is TGCAGCGTTCTGCGCGACAGGGCTAGTGGAGAGACCCAGTACTTC. The encoded protein is CSVLRDRASGETQYF. The variable domain in full, with the rest retrieved from reference TRBV29-1 and TRBJ2-5, is SAVISQKPSRDICQRGTSLTIQCQVDSQVTMMFWYRQQPGQSLTLIATANQGSEATYESGFVIDKFPISRPNLTFSTLTVSNMSPEDSSIYLCSVLRDRASGETQYFGPGTRLLVL.

The genes are TRBV14 and TRBJ1-1, with D unresolved. Germline CDR1 is SGHDN and CDR2 is FVKESK. The CDR3 loop spans 16 amino acids. The V end was cut by 1 base, the J end by 0 bases, with 12 bases between. The CDR3, as DNA: TGTGCCAGCAGCCAAGGATTTGGAGAGATGAACACTGAAGCTTTCTTT. It codes for CASSQGFGEMNTEAFF.

The V call is TRBV28, the J call TRBJ2-3, with TRBD2 matching 9 bases. The CDR3 extends over 16 amino acids. Trimming cost V 1 base and J 5 bases; bases outside gene matches: 7. Germline CDR1 and CDR2: MDHEN and SYDVKM. The CDR3 DNA sequence: TGTGCCAGCAGTTTATCGGGCGGGGGGGCTAAAGATACGCAGTATTTT. Protein: CASSLSGGGAKDTQYF. Filled out from reference TRBV28 and TRBJ2-3, the complete variable domain reads DVKVTQSSRYLVKRTGEKVFLECVQDMDHENMFWYRQDPGLGLRLIYFSYDVKMKEKGDIPEGYSVSREKKERFSLILESASTNQTSMYLCASSLSGGGAKDTQYFGPGTRLTVL.

The chain links TRBV29-1 to TRBJ2-1, with TRBD2 matching 10 bases. Germline values: CDR1 SQVTM, CDR2 ANQGSEA. The CDR3 has 12 amino acids. Written as DNA, the CDR3 is TGCGACGGACTAGCGGTTTACAATGAGCAGTTCTTC. Protein: CDGLAVYNEQFF.

This clone appeared a single time. The rearrangement uses TRBV7-2 and TRBJ2-3; 7 nucleotides agree with TRBD1. With 6 bases clipped from V and 4 bases from J, the junction kept 10 bases outside the gene matches. The length of the CDR3 is 15 residues. Germline V lookup: CDR1 SGHTA, CDR2 FQGNSA. This chain's CDR3 is CASRRDSQGSDTQYF. Here the CDR3 DNA reads TGTGCCAGCAGACGAGACTCACAGGGGTCAGATACGCAGTATTTT.

This clone showed up just once. The chain has TRBV7-2 and TRBJ1-1; D is possibly TRBD1 (5 bases). Trimming removed 4 bases at V and 4 bases at J, with 25 bases between. The CDR3 runs 18 residues. CDR1 SGHTA and CDR2 FQGNSA come from the germline V gene. The CDR3: CASSSGRGMVGRGTEAFF. The CDR3 nucleotides read TGTGCCAGCAGCTCCGGAAGGGGAATGGTTGGTAGGGGCACTGAAGCTTTCTTT.

As DNA, the CDR3 is TGCGCCAGCAGCTTGACAGGGTACACTGAAGCTTTCTTT. This encodes CASSLTGYTEAFF. The rearrangement joins TRBV5-1 to TRBJ1-1, with D tentatively TRBD1 (6 bases). Germline loops: CDR1 SGHRS, CDR2 YFSETQ. Trimming took off 1 base at V and 3 bases at J, with 7 bases between the two ends. CDR3 length: 13 amino acids.

This clone was observed once. The chain has TRBV7-2 and TRBJ2-7; the D gene is possibly TRBD2 (5 bases). Trimming removed 1 base from V and 5 bases from J, with 21 bases in between. Per the germline V gene, CDR1 is SGHTA and CDR2 is FQGNSA. The CDR3 is 17 residues long. CDR3 nucleotide sequence: TGTGCCAGCAGCTTAGACCGGGCCCGCCGGACTTCCGACGAGCAGTACTTC. Translated: CASSLDRARRTSDEQYF.

The chain is built from TRBV6-2 or TRBV6-3 and TRBJ2-3, with a possible D match to TRBD1 (5 bases). Germline CDR1 MNHEY, CDR2 SVGEGT. Trimming removed 3 bases from V and 0 bases from J, with 16 bases in between. This CDR3 comprises 17 residues. The CDR3 DNA reads TGTGCCAGCAGTTATCCCCAAGGGGTATTCAGCACAGATACGCAGTATTTT. As protein: CASSYPQGVFSTDTQYF.

The genes are TRBV28 and TRBJ1-2; 8 bases line up with TRBD1. Germline CDR1 is MDHEN and CDR2 is SYDVKM. CDR3 length: 12 amino acids. V was clipped by 6 bases and J by 5 bases; unmatched bases: 2. The CDR3 region is CASSWTGYGYTF. The DNA for the CDR3 is TGTGCCAGCAGCTGGACAGGGTATGGCTACACCTTC.